This T cell receptor (beta chain) was retrieved from a study of cytomegalovirus exposure and HLA in healthy donors (dated by TCRdb to 2016 to 2017). Regarding the complete study: An earlier analysis of several hundred of the donors reported roughly 270 Gb of sequence data and more than 90 million unique TCR beta sequences from about 179 million T cells. About 300 gigabases of sequencing data and some 85 million unique TCR sequences were included in an early release covering over 600 HLA-typed donors. Among the approximately 420 genotyped donors, about 83% belonged to the genetic ancestry cluster associated with self-reported Caucasian donors. The study was designed to test whether signatures of past pathogen exposure could be identified by cataloging public T cell receptors. Using immunosequencing, the study profiled T cell repertoires from around 670 subjects and related those repertoires to cytomegalovirus serostatus. In addition to the first cohort of approximately 670 subjects, a separate validation cohort of 120 different subjects was used. To predict cytomegalovirus infection status, the study brought together high-throughput TCR immunosequencing, statistical association of individual TCRs with disease status, and machine learning. In a later analysis, previously published TCR beta repertoires from about 640 donors were re-analyzed and high-resolution HLA genotyping was added so that TCR occurrence patterns could be studied. In the later analysis, no new phenotypic data were used to find candidate immune exposures; instead, reliance was placed on TCR beta sequences and their occurrence across donors. An earlier analysis of 587 of the donors applied high-throughput TCR beta sequencing to assess whether each TCR beta V gene segment acted as functional or pseudogenic. Donor age, sex, ethnicity and CMV serostatus were collected together with the repertoire data. A later genetic analysis took genome-wide SNP genotypes for about 65% of the 666 donors and used that subset as a discovery cohort. All discovery cohort repertoires had been generated using a single sequencing platform. HLA typing covered class I and class II loci at four-digit resolution. Typing coverage varied by locus: roughly 629-630 donors for A, B, C, DRB1 and DQB1; about 520 for DQA1; over 600 for DPA1; under 490 for DPB1. Roughly 5 DR-DQ haplotypes were handled as single units for association and clustering, since linkage in the cohort was strong. Among 398 genotyped donors of the cohort, an average of approximately 250,000 unique TCR beta nucleotide sequences were sequenced per donor, roughly a sixth of them non-productive. General study outcomes and caveats: Some 15 rarely observed V segments, including chromosome 9 orphons, were excluded from the earlier analysis of approximately 500 of the donors because counts were too low. CMV serostatus was the only immune exposure information available for the cohort. A later analysis found that TCR association rates varied across HLA loci, with DRB1 alleles showing the most associated TCRs and HLA-C alleles the fewest. In vitro tests confirmed that a few of the cytomegalovirus-associated TCR beta chains recognize cytomegalovirus antigens. Presence/absence analyses assumed roughly uniform sequencing depth across donors, an assumption that may not hold. Because the 87-base-pair reads could not distinguish some IMGT-functional V segments, including TRBV6-2 and TRBV6-3, those segments were excluded. In a later analysis, most CMV-associated TCR beta chains were found to appear HLA-restricted, with HLA associations seemingly driven largely by CMV exposure. The study gave a list of about 170 TCR beta chains associated with cytomegalovirus. Compared with the approximately 720-donor mean, donors in an Asian-associated ancestry cluster had fewer N-insertions in productive TCRs, according to a later genetic analysis. Linkage disequilibrium might explain the correlated functional status among segregating V segments, but an unknown experimental factor could not be excluded. A further reported finding was that TCR beta sequences accurately predicted the HLA-A and HLA-B alleles for most subjects in the first cohort. According to the authors, the approach could potentially be generalized to other disease states and immunological phenotypes. In a later analysis, some 18,000 TCR beta sequences were associated with specific HLA alleles at a false discovery rate of 0.05. Several of the top co-occurrence clusters appeared to be linked to parvovirus B19, influenza, CMV and Epstein-Barr virus, according to a later analysis. While some public TCRs were present in many individuals, most TCR sequences turned up only very rarely across donors. V-gene and J-gene trimming of TCR beta chains was associated with a missense DCLRE1C variant in a later genetic analysis, and the association was replicated in an independent cohort. Because HLA typing was missing for some donors at each locus, association tests included only the typed subset. In this cohort, only TCR beta chains were sequenced, and detectable features were limited by the absence of alpha or paired-chain data. A cluster of highly shared sequence variants was judged likely to represent a technical artifact of the sequencing pipeline. In a later analysis, HLA-associated TCR beta chains were found to be more clonally expanded and to have lower generation probabilities than equally common non-associated chains. When HLA alleles, especially DR and DQ, strongly co-occurred, attributing TCR associations to individual alleles was difficult. The classifier was reported to diagnose cytomegalovirus status with high specificity and sensitivity in both the original cohort and the validation cohort. In an earlier analysis of 587 of the donors, most TCR beta V segments appeared in productive rearrangements about 90% or about 30% of the time, broadly matching IMGT annotations.

The cohort was made up of approximately 670 healthy bone marrow donors. At the time of sampling, every cohort member was nominally healthy, though immune exposures that went unrecorded were likely present. The donor tested CMV seronegative and was one of the 352 seronegative cohort members. A peripheral blood sample was collected from each donor, and TCR beta sequencing was performed on peripheral blood mononuclear cells. The Qiagen DNeasy Blood Extraction Kit was used to extract genomic DNA from the blood cell samples. This clone is a singleton in its sample. Its binding antigen is unknown. The sample holds no much larger clone one base away, and base qualities are not on file. The library was obtained by the immunoSEQ multiplex PCR assay. For the multiplex PCR, a mixture combining 60 forward primers for TCR Vbeta segments and 13 reverse primers for TCR Jbeta segments was used. A multiplex PCR assay on genomic DNA amplified the CDR3 region of rearranged TCR beta genes. On the Illumina HiSeq System, the amplified TCR beta libraries were sequenced as 87-base-pair reads. From the authors' description of their analysis: A later analysis tallied approximately 87 million unique TCR beta chains across the approximately 670 repertoires, and approximately 12 million of those chains were shared by two or more donors. A nearest-neighbor algorithm error-corrected the raw reads and collapsed the reads into unique sequences, merging closely related sequences to remove PCR and sequencing errors. Alignment of CDR3 sequences to IMGT reference sequences was used to assign V, D and J gene segments. For a sequence to be retained, a match of at least six nucleotides to both a V gene segment and a J gene segment was required. A rearrangement counted as productive if the CDR3 had no stop codons and remained in frame with V and J, and every other rearrangement counted as non-productive. Following IMGT convention, CDR3 was defined as the stretch from the second conserved V-encoded cysteine to the conserved J-encoded phenylalanine. Sequences without an unambiguous match to a single V gene segment were excluded from the earlier analysis of over 500 of the donors. In an earlier analysis of approximately 590 of the donors, V segments were called functional above 56.7% productive rearrangements and were called segregating when the between-donor standard deviation exceeded 5%. To diagnose cytomegalovirus status from the catalog of TCR beta chain sequences, a statistical classification framework was built. V and J gene assignment, in a later analysis, came from comparing TCR nucleotide sequences with IMGT/GENE-DB human TR gene sequences. Using the TCRdist pipeline, a later analysis assigned CDR3 sequences along with most-parsimonious VDJ recombination scenarios. A later analysis defined each TCR beta chain by its CDR3 amino acid sequence plus V-gene family, and excluded reads lacking a unique V-gene family. A later analysis removed over 500 highly shared, low-generation-probability nucleotide sequences to deal with suspected cross-contamination and a sequencing artifact. For each public chain, a later analysis derived a clonal expansion index from normalized ranks of inferred template counts within each repertoire. In a later analysis, generation probabilities were computed using a VDJ recombination model fitted to out-of-frame rearrangements, and the results were checked against IGoR. In a later analysis, TCR-TCR, TCR-HLA and TCR-CMV co-occurrence was scored with hypergeometric tests, and a repertoire-size bias correction was applied to TCR pairs. A later analysis estimated false discovery rates by permuting HLA or CMV assignments 20 times. In a later analysis, co-occurring TCRs were grouped with DBSCAN, and TCRdist sequence similarity was added when clustering was performed within HLA-allele-positive subsets. Repertoires with fewer than 30,000 or more than 120,000 public chains, plus five repertoires with anomalous nucleotide sharing, were excluded from co-occurrence clustering. As stored in TCRdb, this immuneACCESS dataset retains in-frame rearrangements with V and J assigned. A fraction of the clones does not appear; measured against another copy, unresolved V genes explain less than half of the discrepancy, and the remainder lacks a known reason. The V and J calls and clone size were taken over from that table, and D and trimming were inferred from the DNA. The sample table lists around 130,000 clones, around 85% of them with a count of one. The top ten clonotypes cover more than 1.5% of the sample.

After removal of 1 base from V and 5 bases from J, the junction retains 5 bases not matched to a gene. Sequences MGHRA (CDR1) and YSYEKL (CDR2) are obtained from the germline V gene. The CDR3, from cysteine to phenylalanine, totals 16 residues. Here the CDR3 DNA is all that survives: 48 bases in frame from base 1. The chain is encoded by TRBV4-1 joined to TRBJ2-2; TRBD2 lines up with 9 middle nucleotides. The sample was PBMCs. This TCR derives from a boy aged 5-17 years in good health and CMV-seronegative. The bases are TGCGCCAGCAGCCAAGTAGCGGGAGAGGGGACCGGGGAGCTGTTTTTT. It translates to CASSQVAGEGTGELFF.